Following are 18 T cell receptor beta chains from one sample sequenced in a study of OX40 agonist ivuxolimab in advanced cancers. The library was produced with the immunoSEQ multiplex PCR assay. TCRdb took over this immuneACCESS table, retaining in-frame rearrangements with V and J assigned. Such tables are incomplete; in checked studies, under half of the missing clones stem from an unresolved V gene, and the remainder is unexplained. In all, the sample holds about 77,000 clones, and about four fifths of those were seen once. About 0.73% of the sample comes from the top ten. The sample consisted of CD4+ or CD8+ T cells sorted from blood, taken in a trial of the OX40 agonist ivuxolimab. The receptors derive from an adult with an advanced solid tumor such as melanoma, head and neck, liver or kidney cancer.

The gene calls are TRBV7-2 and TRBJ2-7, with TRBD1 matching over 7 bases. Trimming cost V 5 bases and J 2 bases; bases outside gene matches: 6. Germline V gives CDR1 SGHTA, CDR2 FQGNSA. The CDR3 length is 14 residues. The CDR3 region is CASSNRDSTYEQYF. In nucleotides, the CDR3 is TGTGCCAGCAGCAACCGGGACAGCACCTACGAGCAGTACTTC.

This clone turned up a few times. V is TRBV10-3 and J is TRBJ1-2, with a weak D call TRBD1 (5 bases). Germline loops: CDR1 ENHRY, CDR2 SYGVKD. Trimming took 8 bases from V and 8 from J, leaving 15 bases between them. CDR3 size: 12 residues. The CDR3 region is CAIGDLDRGYTF. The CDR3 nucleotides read TGTGCCATCGGGGACCTCGATCGCGGCTACACCTTC.

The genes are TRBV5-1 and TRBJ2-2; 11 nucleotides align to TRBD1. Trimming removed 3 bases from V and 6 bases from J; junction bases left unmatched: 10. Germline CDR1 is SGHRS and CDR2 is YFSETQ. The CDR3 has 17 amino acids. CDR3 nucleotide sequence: TGCGCCAGCAGCTCTCAAGTCCCGGGACAGGGGGCCGGGGAGCTGTTTTTT. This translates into CASSSQVPGQGAGELFF.

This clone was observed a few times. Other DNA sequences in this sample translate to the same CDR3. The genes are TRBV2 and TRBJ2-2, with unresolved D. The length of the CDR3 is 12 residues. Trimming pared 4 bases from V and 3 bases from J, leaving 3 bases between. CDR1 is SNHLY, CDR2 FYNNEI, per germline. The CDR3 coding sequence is TGTGCCAGCAGTGCGGACACCGGGGAGCTGTTTTTT. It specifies CASSADTGELFF. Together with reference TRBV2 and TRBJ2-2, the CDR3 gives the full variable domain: EPEVTQTPSHQVTQMGQEVILRCVPISNHLYFYWYRQILGQKVEFLVSFYNNEISEKSEIFDDQFSVERPDGSNFTLKIRSTKLEDSAMYFCASSADTGELFFGEGSRLTVL.

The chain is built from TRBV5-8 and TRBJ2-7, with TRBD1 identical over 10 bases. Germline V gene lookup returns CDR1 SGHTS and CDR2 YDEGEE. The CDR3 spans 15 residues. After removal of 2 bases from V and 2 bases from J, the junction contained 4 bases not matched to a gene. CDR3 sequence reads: CASSFPGTGAYEQYF. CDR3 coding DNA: TGTGCCAGCAGCTTCCCCGGGACAGGGGCCTACGAGCAGTACTTC.

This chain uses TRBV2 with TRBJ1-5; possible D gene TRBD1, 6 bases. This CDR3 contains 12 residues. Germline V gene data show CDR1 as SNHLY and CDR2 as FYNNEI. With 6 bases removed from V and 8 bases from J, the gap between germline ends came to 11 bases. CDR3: CASSTGNKPQHF. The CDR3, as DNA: TGTGCCAGCAGCACAGGGAATAAGCCCCAGCATTTT.

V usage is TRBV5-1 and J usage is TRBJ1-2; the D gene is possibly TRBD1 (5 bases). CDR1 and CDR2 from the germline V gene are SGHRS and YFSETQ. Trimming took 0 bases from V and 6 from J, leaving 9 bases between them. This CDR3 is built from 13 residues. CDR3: CASSLDGGDGYTF. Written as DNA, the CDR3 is TGCGCCAGCAGCTTGGACGGGGGTGATGGCTACACCTTC. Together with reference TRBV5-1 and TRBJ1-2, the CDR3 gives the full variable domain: KAGVTQTPRYLIKTRGQQVTLSCSPISGHRSVSWYQQTPGQGLQFLFEYFSETQRNKGNFPGRFSGRQFSNSRSEMNVSTLELGDSALYLCASSLDGGDGYTFGSGTRLTVV.

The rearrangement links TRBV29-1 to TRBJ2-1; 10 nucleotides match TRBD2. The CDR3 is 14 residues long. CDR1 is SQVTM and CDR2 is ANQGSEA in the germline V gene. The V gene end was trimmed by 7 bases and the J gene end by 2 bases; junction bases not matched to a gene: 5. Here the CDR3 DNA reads TGCAGCGAAAGCGGGAGGGCCGCCTACAATGAGCAGTTCTTC. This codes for CSESGRAAYNEQFF.

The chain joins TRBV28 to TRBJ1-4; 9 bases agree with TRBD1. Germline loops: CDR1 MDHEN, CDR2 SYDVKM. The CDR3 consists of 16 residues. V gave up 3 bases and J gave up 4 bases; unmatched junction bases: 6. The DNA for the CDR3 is TGTGCCAGCAGTTTTCCCCCGGGACAGGGTAATGAAAAACTGTTTTTT. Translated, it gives CASSFPPGQGNEKLFF.

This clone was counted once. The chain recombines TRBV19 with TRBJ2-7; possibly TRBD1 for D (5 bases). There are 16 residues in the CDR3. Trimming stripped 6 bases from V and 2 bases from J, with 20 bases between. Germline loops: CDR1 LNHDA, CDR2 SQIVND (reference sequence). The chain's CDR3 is CASSYKGPGSPYEQYF. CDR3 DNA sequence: TGTGCCAGTAGCTATAAGGGGCCAGGGTCACCCTACGAGCAGTACTTC.

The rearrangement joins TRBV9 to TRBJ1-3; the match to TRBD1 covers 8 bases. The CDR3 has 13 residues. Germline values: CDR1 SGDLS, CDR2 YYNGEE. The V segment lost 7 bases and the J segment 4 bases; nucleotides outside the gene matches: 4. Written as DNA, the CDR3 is TGTGCCAGCGGCAGGGGGCCAGGAAACACCATATATTTT. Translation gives CASGRGPGNTIYF.

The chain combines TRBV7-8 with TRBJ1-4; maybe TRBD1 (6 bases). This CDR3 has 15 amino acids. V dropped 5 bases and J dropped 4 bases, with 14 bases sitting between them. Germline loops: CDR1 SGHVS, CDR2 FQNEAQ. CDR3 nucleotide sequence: TGTGCCAGCAGCACAGGAGGGGGAAGTAATGAAAAACTGTTTTTT. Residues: CASSTGGGSNEKLFF.

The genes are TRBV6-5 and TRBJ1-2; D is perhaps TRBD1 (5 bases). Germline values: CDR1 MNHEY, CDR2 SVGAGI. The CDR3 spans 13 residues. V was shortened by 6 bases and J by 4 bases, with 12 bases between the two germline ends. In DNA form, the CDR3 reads TGTGCCAGCAGCCTCCGGGGCCTCTATGGCTACACCTTC. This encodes CASSLRGLYGYTF.

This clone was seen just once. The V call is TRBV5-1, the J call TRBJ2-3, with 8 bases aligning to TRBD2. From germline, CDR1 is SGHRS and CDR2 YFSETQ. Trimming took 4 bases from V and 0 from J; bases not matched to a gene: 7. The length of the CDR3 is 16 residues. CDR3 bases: TGCGCCAGCAGCCTTCGACTAGCGCAGAGCACAGATACGCAGTATTTT. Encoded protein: CASSLRLAQSTDTQYF.

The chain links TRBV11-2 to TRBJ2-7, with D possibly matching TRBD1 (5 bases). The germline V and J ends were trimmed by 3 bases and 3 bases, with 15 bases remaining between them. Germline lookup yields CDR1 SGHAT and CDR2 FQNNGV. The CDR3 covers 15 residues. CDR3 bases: TGTGCCAGCAGCTTGCTTTCGACAGAAAACTACGAGCAGTACTTC. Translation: CASSLLSTENYEQYF. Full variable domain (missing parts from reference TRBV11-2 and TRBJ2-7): EAGVAQSPRYKIIEKRQSVAFWCNPISGHATLYWYQQILGQGPKLLIQFQNNGVVDDSQLPKDRFSAERLKGVDSTLKIQPAKLEDSAVYLCASSLLSTENYEQYFGPGTRLTVT.

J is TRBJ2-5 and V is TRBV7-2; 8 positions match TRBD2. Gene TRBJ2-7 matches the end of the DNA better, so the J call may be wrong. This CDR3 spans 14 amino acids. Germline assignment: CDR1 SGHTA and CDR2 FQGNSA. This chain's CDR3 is CASSLSGSVYEQYF. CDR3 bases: TGTGCCAGCAGCTTGAGCGGGAGTGTCTACGAGCAGTACTTC.

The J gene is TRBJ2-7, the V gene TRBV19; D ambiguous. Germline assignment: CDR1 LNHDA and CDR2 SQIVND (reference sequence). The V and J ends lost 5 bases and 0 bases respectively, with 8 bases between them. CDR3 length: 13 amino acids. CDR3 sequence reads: CASSVTLSYEQYF. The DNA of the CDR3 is TGTGCCAGTAGTGTGACACTCTCCTACGAGCAGTACTTC.

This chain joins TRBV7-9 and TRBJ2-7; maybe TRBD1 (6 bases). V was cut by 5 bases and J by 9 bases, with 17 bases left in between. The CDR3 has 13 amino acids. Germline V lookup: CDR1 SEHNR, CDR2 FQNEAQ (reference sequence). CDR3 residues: CASSTTTGLRQYF. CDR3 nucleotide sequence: TGTGCCAGCAGCACTACCACAGGGTTACGGCAGTACTTC.